The T cell receptor (beta chain) described here comes from a study of CD8+ T cells in alopecia areata. Study overall: The tofacitinib course ran for 6 to 18 months and was followed by 6 months off drug.

With respect to this clone: Its antigen is undetermined.

TCR sequencing used cDNA made by reverse transcription of extracted RNA. The table came from immunoSEQ multiplex PCR; TCRdb's copy has only in-frame clones and leaves some out. The sample includes some 190,000 clones, roughly three fifths of them seen just once. Treatment defined: oral pan-JAK inhibitor, 5-10 mg twice daily. Study-wide results and caveats: Scalp clonality and expanded CD8+ clones among the top 100 showed significant decreases with tofacitinib. Researchers reported that TCR sharing among patients proved less clear than in mice, possibly HLA-linked.

Trimming cost V 4 bases and J 2 bases, with 10 bases left between them. CDR3 length: 13 amino acids. Germline-derived CDR1 and CDR2 are SGHRS and YFSETQ. Material: CD4+ T cells sorted from blood, obtained at roughly week 49, from a patient treated with tofacitinib. This receptor was identified in a human donor with alopecia areata. The rearrangement links TRBV5-1 to TRBJ2-7; D is unclear. CDR3 DNA sequence: TGCGCCAGCAGCCTGGATAAAACCTACGAGCAGTACTTC. This encodes CASSLDKTYEQYF.